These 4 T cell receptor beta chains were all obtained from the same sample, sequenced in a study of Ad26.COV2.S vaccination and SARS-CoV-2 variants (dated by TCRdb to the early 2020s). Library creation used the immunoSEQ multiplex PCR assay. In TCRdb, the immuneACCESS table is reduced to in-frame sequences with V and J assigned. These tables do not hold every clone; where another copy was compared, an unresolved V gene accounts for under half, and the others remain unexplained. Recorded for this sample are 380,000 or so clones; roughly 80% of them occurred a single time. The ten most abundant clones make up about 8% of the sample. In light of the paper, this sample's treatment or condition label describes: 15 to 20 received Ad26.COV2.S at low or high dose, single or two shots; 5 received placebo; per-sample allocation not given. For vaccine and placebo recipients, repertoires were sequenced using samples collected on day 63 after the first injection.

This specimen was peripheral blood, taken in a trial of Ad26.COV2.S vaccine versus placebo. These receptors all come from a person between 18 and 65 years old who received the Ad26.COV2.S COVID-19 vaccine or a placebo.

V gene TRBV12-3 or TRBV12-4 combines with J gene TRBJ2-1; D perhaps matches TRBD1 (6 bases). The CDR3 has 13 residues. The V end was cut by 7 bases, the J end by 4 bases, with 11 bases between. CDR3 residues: CASTETGYNEQFF. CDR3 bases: TGTGCCAGCACCGAAACAGGGTACAATGAGCAGTTCTTC.

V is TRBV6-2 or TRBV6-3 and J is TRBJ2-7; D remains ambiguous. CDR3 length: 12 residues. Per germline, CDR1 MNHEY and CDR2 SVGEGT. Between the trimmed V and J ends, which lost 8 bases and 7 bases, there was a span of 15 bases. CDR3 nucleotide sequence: TGTGCCAGCGGCCAGACCCAAGGAGAGCAGTACTTC. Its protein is CASGQTQGEQYF.

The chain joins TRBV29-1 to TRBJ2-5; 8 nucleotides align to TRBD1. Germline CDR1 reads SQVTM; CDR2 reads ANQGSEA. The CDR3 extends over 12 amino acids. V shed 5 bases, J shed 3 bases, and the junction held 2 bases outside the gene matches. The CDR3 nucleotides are TGCAGCGTTCTACAGGGGGAAGAGACCCAGTACTTC. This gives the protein CSVLQGEETQYF. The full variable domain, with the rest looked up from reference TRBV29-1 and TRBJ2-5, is SAVISQKPSRDICQRGTSLTIQCQVDSQVTMMFWYRQQPGQSLTLIATANQGSEATYESGFVIDKFPISRPNLTFSTLTVSNMSPEDSSIYLCSVLQGEETQYFGPGTRLLVL.

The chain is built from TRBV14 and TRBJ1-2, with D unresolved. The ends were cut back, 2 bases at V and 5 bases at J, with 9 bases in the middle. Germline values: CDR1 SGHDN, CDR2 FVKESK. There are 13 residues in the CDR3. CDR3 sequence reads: CASSQTPGYGYTF. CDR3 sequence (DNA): TGTGCCAGCAGCCAAACACCTGGGTATGGCTACACCTTC. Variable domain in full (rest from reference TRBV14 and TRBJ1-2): EAGVTQFPSHSVIEKGQTVTLRCDPISGHDNLYWYRRVMGKEIKFLLHFVKESKQDESGMPNNRFLAERTGGTYSTLKVQPAELEDSGVYFCASSQTPGYGYTFGSGTRLTVV.